Given below is one TCR beta chain in context. This sample is part of a study of T cells of healthy individuals. TCRdb analysed the 5' RACE reads with MiXCR anew, one entry per CDR3 protein. The repertoire holds about 100,000 distinct CDR3 sequences, with about 16% as singletons. The CDR3 is made up of 14 amino acids. The junction had 6 bases not matched to a gene; V was cut back by 4 bases and J by 5 bases. CDR1 and CDR2 (germline): LGHDT, YNNKEL (reference sequence). The TCR sequence derives from a human donor in good health. This chain joins TRBV3-1 and TRBJ1-1; 8 bases map to TRBD1. The CDR3 region is CASSLWDRRTEAFF. The CDR3 DNA reads as TGTGCCAGCAGCCTCTGGGACAGGAGAACTGAAGCTTTCTTT.